The present T cell receptor beta chain was sequenced within a study of T cell repertoires in cytomegalovirus infection. Study details: The study used recently identified HLA-C-restricted and well-studied HLA-B-restricted CMV epitopes.

Regarding this clonotype: Its antigen is currently unknown.

Germline CDR1 SGHRS, CDR2 YFSETQ. The V end lost 0 bases, the J end lost 6 bases, and 16 bases lay between the germline ends. The CDR3 spans 15 residues. TCRdb re-analysed the reads in MiXCR, keeping a single row per CDR3 protein. Here the sample spans hundreds of thousands of distinct CDR3 sequences, roughly 46% being singletons. The specimen was cultured PBMCs, collected from culture after CMV antigen stimulation. This clonotype was sampled from a human donor in good health (CMV status not recorded). Some clones in this sample may be carry-over from other donors' samples. V is TRBV5-1 and J is TRBJ2-7, with D possibly TRBD2 on 6 matching bases. The CDR3 DNA sequence: TGCGCCAGCAGCTTGGACCAGGCTCCGCGGGGCGAGCAGTACTTC. Translation: CASSLDQAPRGEQYF.